The rows below give T cell receptor beta chains drawn from one sample of a study of blood T cell repertoires in COVID-19. Assay: immunoSEQ multiplex PCR; the TCRdb copy retains only in-frame clones and omits some. The sample consists of more than 200,000 clones, about 85% of them appearing once. Sequenced input: peripheral blood. These receptors were taken from a man between 18 and 29 years old with active or convalescent COVID-19. The CDR3 runs from the conserved cysteine through the conserved F or W.

J gene | V gene | CDR3 protein
TRBJ1-1 | TRBV6-5 | CASSIGTGGEAFF
TRBJ2-7 | TRBV4-3 | CASSQGGTGRGSYEQYF
TRBJ1-1 | TRBV4-1 | CASSPDRAPEAFF
TRBJ2-5 | TRBV30 | CAWSANSGGPPETQYF
TRBJ1-1 | TRBV5-1 | CASSLAGDTEAFF
TRBJ2-7 | TRBV11-3 | CASSLRTDEQYF
TRBJ2-1 | TRBV18 | CASSPAGSYNEQFF
TRBJ1-2 | TRBV19 | CASSTSPWQRSYTF
TRBJ1-5 | TRBV6-5 | CASSQNRGSNQPQHF
TRBJ2-1 | TRBV7-2 | CASSLNGQTGNEQFF
TRBJ1-1 | TRBV11-2 | CASRRLRGMNTEAFF
TRBJ1-5 | TRBV19 | CASSITGTGSFMQPQHF
TRBJ2-7 | TRBV7-2 | CASSSGHRNEQYF
TRBJ1-2 | TRBV7-2 | CASSLGGPRTDGYTF
TRBJ2-2 | TRBV6-2/TRBV6-3 | CASSYQGLIAGELFF
TRBJ1-4 | TRBV5-6 | CASSFGTVNEKLFF
TRBJ1-2 | TRBV5-6 | CASSQTPSSGYYGYTF
TRBJ1-1 | TRBV25-1 | CASSDTYGLMNTEAFF
TRBJ1-1 | TRBV6-6 | CASSYSRGRGTEAFF
TRBJ1-2 | TRBV5-1 | CASSLSWAENYGYTF
TRBJ1-2 | TRBV4-3 | CASSQDGTGANYGYTF
TRBJ2-6 | TRBV5-1 | CASRESGANVLTF
TRBJ1-5 | TRBV19 | CASATGVNSNQPQHF
TRBJ1-5 | TRBV14 | CASSQGGGNQPQHF
TRBJ1-5 | TRBV7-2 | CASSYSTGSNQPQHF
TRBJ1-1 | TRBV2 | CASTLRVLTEAFF
TRBJ1-4 | TRBV9 | CASSSPGLGDEKLFF
TRBJ2-7 | TRBV4-3 | CASSQDVLVGAEQYF
TRBJ1-1 | TRBV6-6 | CASSSNRGGKDTEAFF
TRBJ2-2 | TRBV13 | CASSSWTEANTGELFF
TRBJ2-3 | TRBV9 | CASSLHPSRSYTDTQYF
TRBJ1-4 | TRBV7-3 | CASSHQGPRVEKLFF
TRBJ1-2 | TRBV7-8 | CASSLNRQGDGYGYTF
TRBJ1-6 | TRBV19 | CASSIPGDGNSPLHF
TRBJ2-1 | TRBV9 | CASSGGNEQFF
TRBJ1-5 | TRBV7-8 | CASSLGGQVLGSNQPQHF
TRBJ2-1 | TRBV6-5 | CASRRRDSYNEQFF
TRBJ2-7 | TRBV25-1 | CASSELRGQGIIYEQYF
TRBJ1-2 | TRBV25-1 | CASSEPLGSYGYTF
TRBJ1-1 | TRBV7-9 | CVGQPNTEAFF
TRBJ1-6 | TRBV27 | CASSPGIRVRSPLHF
TRBJ1-1 | TRBV28 | CASSFFSGGNTEAFF